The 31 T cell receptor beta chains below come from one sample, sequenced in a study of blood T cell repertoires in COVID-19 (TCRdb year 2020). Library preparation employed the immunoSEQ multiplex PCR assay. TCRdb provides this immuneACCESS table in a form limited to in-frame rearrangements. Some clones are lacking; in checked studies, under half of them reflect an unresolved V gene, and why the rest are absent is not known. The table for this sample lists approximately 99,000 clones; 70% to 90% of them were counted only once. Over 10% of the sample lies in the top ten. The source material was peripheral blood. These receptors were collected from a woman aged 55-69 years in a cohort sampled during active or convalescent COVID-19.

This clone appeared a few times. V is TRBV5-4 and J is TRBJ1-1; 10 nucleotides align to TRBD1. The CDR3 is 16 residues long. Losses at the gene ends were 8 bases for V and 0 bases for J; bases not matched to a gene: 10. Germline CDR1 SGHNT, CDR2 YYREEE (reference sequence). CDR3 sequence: CASTAGTGDMNTEAFF. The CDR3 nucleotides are TGTGCCAGTACCGCCGGGACAGGGGATATGAACACTGAAGCTTTCTTT.

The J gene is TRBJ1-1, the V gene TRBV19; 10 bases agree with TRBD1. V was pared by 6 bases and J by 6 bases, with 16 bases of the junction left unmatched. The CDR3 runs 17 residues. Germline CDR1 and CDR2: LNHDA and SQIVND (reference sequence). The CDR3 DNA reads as TGTGCCAGTAGGGCGACAGGGGGCGTAATTAATGACCCTGAAGCTTTCTTT. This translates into CASRATGGVINDPEAFF.

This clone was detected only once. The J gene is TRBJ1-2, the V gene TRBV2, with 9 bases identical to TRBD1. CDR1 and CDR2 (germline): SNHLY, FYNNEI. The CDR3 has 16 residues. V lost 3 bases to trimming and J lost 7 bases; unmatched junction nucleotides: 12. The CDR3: CASSDSLTGGSSGYTF. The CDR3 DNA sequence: TGTGCCAGCAGTGATTCTCTAACAGGGGGCTCGAGTGGCTACACCTTC.

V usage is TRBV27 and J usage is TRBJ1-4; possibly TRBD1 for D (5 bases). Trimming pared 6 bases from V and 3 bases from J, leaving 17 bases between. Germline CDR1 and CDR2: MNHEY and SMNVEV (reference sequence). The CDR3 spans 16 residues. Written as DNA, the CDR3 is TGTGCCAGCAGCCCCGACAGCCGCCAACCTAATGAAAAACTGTTTTTT. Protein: CASSPDSRQPNEKLFF.

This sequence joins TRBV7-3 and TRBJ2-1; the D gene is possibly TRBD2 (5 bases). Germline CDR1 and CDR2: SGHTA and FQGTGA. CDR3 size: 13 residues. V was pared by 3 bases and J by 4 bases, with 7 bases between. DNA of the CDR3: TGTGCCAGCAGCTTGATAGCGTACAATGAGCAGTTCTTC. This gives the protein CASSLIAYNEQFF.

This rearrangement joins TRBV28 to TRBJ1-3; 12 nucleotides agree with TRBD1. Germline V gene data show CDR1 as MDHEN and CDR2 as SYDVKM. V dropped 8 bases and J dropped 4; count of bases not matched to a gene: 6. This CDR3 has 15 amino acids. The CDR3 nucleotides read TGTGCCAGCTCGGGGACAGGGGGCGAAGGAAACACCATATATTTT. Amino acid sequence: CASSGTGGEGNTIYF.

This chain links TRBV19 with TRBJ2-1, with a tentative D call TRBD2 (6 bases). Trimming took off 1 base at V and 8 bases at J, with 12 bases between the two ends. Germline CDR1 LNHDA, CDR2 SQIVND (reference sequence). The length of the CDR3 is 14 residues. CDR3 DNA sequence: TGTGCCAGTAGTATAGTGGGGGGAGTCGATGAGCAGTTCTTC. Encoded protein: CASSIVGGVDEQFF.

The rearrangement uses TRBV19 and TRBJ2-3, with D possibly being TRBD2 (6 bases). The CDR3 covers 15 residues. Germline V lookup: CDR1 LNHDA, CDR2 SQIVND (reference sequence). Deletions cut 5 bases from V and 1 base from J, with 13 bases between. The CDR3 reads CASSFQAGRTDTQYF. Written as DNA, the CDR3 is TGTGCCAGTAGTTTCCAAGCGGGCCGCACAGATACGCAGTATTTT.

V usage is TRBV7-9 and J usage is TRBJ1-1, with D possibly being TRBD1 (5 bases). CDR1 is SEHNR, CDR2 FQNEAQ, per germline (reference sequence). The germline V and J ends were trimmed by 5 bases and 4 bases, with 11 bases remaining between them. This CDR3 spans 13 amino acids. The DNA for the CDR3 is TGTGCCAGCAGCCAGACCGGGGGCACTGAAGCTTTCTTT. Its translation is CASSQTGGTEAFF.

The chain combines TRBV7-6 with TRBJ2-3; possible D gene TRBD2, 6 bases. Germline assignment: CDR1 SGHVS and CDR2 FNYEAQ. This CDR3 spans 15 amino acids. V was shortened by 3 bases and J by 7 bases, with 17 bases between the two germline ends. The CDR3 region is CASSLGSVGGNTQYF. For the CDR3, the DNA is TGTGCCAGCAGCTTGGGGAGCGTGGGAGGTAATACGCAGTATTTT.

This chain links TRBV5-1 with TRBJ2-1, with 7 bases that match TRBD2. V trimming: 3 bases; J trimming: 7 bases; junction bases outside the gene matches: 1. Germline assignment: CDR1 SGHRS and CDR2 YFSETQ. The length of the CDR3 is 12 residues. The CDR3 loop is CASSSGGNEQFF. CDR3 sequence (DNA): TGCGCCAGCAGCTCGGGGGGTAATGAGCAGTTCTTC.

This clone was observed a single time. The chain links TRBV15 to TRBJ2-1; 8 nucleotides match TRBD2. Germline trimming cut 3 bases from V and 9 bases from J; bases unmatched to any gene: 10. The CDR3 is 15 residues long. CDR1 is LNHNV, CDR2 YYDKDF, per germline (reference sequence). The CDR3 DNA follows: TGTGCCACCAGCAGTACCCTCGGGGGGGGCCCTGAGCAGTTCTTC. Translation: CATSSTLGGGPEQFF.

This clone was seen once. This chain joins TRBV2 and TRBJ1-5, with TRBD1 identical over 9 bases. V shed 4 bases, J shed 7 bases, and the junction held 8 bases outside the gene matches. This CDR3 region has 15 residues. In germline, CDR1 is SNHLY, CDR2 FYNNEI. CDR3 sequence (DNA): TGTGCCAGCAGTGGGGGGACAGGGCGGGAACAGCCCCAGCATTTT. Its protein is CASSGGTGREQPQHF.

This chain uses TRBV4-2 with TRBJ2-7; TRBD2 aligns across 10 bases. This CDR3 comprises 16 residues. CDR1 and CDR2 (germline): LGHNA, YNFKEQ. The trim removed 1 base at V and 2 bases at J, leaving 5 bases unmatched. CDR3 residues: CASSQGGLAATYEQYF. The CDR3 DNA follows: TGTGCCAGCAGCCAAGGCGGACTAGCGGCTACCTACGAGCAGTACTTC.

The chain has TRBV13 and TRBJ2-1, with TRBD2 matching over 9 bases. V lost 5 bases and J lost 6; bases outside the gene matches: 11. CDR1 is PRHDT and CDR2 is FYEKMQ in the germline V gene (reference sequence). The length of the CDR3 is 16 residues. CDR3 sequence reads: CASSIAGGGASNEQFF. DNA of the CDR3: TGTGCCAGCAGCATAGCGGGCGGGGGGGCGAGCAATGAGCAGTTCTTC.

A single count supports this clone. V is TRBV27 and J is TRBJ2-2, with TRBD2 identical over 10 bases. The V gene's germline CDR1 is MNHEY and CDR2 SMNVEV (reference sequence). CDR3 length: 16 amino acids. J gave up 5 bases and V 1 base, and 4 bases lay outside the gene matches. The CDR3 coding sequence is TGTGCCAGCAGTTTATACAGGACTAGCGGAACCGGGGAGCTGTTTTTT. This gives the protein CASSLYRTSGTGELFF.

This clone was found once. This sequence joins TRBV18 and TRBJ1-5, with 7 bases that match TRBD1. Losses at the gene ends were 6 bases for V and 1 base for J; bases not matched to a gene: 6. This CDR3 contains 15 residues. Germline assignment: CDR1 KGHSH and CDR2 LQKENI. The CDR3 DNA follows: TGTGCCAGCTCGGCCCAGGGGGGCAGCAATCAGCCCCAGCATTTT. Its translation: CASSAQGGSNQPQHF.

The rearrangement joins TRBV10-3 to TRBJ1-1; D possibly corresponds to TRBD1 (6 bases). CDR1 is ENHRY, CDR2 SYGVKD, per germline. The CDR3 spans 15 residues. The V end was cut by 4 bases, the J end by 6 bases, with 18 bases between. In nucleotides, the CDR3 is TGTGCCATCAGTGGGGACACAGCCTCTTTCGCTGAAGCTTTCTTT. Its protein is CAISGDTASFAEAFF.

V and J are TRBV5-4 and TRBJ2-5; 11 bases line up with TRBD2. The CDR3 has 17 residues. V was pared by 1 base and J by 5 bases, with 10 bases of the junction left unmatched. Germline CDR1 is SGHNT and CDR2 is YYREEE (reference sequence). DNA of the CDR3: TGTGCCAGCAGCTTGAGGGCGGGGACTAGCGGCGGGGAGACCCAGTACTTC. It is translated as CASSLRAGTSGGETQYF.

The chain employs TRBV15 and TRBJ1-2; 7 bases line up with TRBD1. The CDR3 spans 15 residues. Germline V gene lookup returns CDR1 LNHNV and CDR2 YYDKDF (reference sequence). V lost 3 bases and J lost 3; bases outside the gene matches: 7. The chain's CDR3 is CATSRETGADYGYTF. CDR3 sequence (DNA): TGTGCCACCAGCAGGGAAACAGGGGCGGACTATGGCTACACCTTC.

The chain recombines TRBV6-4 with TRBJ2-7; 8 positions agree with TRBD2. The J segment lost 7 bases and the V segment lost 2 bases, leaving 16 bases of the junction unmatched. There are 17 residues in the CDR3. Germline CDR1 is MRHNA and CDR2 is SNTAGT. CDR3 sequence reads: CASSDRIGGGPLGEQYF. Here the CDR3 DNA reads TGTGCCAGCAGTGACCGGATTGGCGGGGGGCCGCTAGGAGAGCAGTACTTC.

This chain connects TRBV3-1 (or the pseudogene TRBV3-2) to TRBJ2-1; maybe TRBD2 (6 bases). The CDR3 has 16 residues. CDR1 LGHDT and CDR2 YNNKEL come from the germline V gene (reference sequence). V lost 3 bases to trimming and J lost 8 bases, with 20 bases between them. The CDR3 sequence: CASSHSRDSLVYEQFF. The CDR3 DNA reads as TGTGCCAGCAGCCACAGCCGGGACTCATTAGTCTATGAGCAGTTCTTC.

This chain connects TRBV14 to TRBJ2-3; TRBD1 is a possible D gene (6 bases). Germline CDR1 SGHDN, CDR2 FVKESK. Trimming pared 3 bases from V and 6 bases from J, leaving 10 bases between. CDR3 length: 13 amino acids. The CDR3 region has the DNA TGTGCCAGCAGCCAGGGGGCCGGCGATACGCAGTATTTT. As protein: CASSQGAGDTQYF.

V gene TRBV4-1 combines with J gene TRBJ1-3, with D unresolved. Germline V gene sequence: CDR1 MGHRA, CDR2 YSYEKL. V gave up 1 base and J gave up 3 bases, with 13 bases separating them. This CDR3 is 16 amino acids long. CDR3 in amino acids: CASSQAGAGYGNTIYF. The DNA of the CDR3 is TGCGCCAGCAGCCAAGCGGGAGCGGGATATGGAAACACCATATATTTT.

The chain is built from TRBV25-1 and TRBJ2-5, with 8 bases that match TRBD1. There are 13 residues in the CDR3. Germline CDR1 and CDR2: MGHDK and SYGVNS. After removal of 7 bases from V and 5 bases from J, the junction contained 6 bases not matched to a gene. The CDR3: CASTRRTGETQYF. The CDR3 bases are TGTGCCAGCACAAGGCGGACAGGGGAGACCCAGTACTTC.

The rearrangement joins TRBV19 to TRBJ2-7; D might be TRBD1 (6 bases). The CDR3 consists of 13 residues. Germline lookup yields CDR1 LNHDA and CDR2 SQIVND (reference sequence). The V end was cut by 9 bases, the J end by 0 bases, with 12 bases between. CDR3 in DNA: TGTGCCAGCTCAAGGGACACCTCCTACGAGCAGTACTTC. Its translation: CASSRDTSYEQYF.

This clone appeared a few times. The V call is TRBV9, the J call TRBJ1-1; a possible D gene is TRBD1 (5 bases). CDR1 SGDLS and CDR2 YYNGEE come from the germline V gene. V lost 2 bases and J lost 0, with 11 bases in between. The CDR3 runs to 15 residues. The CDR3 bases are TGTGCCAGCAGCGTGGATACAGGCCTGAACACTGAAGCTTTCTTT. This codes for CASSVDTGLNTEAFF.

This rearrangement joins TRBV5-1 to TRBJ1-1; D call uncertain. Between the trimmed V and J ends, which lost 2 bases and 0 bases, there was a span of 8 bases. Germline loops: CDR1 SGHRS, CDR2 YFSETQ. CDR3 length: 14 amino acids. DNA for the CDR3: TGCGCCAGCAGCTTCTCACAGATGAACACTGAAGCTTTCTTT. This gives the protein CASSFSQMNTEAFF.

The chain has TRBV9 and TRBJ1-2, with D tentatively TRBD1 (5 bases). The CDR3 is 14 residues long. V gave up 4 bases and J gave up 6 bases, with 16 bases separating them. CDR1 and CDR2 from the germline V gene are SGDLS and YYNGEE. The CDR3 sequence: CASSPSMGPDGYTF. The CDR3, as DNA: TGTGCCAGCAGCCCATCGATGGGGCCCGATGGCTACACCTTC.

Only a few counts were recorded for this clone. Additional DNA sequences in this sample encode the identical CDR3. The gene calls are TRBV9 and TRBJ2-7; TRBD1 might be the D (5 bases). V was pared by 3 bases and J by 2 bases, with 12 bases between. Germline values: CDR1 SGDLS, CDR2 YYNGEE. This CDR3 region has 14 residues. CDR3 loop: CASSARTGAYEQYF. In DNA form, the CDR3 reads TGTGCCAGCAGCGCCCGAACAGGAGCCTACGAGCAGTACTTC.

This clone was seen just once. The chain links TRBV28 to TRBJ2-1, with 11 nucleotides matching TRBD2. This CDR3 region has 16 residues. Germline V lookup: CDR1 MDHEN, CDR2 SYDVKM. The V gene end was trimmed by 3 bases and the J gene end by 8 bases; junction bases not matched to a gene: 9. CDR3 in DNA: TGTGCCAGCAGTTTGCCTACTAGCGGGAGATTGGATGAGCAGTTCTTC. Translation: CASSLPTSGRLDEQFF. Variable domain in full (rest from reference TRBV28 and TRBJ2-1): DVKVTQSSRYLVKRTGEKVFLECVQDMDHENMFWYRQDPGLGLRLIYFSYDVKMKEKGDIPEGYSVSREKKERFSLILESASTNQTSMYLCASSLPTSGRLDEQFFGPGTRLTVL.